Presented here are 21 T cell receptor beta chains from one specimen sequenced in a study of T cell responses to AZD1222 COVID-19 vaccine (dated by TCRdb to the early 2020s). The library was made by the immunoSEQ multiplex PCR assay. As stored in TCRdb, this immuneACCESS dataset retains in-frame rearrangements with V and J assigned. A fraction of the clones does not appear; measured against another copy, unresolved V genes explain less than half of the discrepancy, and the remainder lacks a known reason. The sample table holds around 89,000 clones, of which roughly 90% were seen once. Of the sample, 22% is held by the ten largest clones. The sample's time point label, in plain terms: baseline before first vaccination. The source was peripheral blood, collected on day 0 of AZD1222 vaccination. These TCRs come from an adult in good health.

The rearrangement uses TRBV19 and TRBJ2-6; D perhaps matches TRBD1 (5 bases). Germline loops: CDR1 LNHDA, CDR2 SQIVND (reference sequence). The CDR3 has 15 amino acids. V shed 2 bases and J shed 2 bases, with 7 bases lying between them. DNA for the CDR3: TGTGCCAGTAGTATACAGGGTACTGGGGCCAACGTCCTGACTTTC. Translation gives CASSIQGTGANVLTF.

J is TRBJ1-2 and V is TRBV5-4, with 8 bases that match TRBD1. CDR1 SGHNT and CDR2 YYREEE come from the germline V gene (reference sequence). There are 15 residues in the CDR3. The trim removed 1 base at V and 1 base at J, leaving 3 bases unmatched. CDR3 in DNA: TGTGCCAGCAGCTTGTTGACAGGGGTTAACTATGGCTACACCTTC. Translated, it gives CASSLLTGVNYGYTF.

The chain employs TRBV6-4 and TRBJ1-2, with D unclear. Germline-derived CDR1 and CDR2 are MRHNA and SNTAGT. The V and J ends lost 10 bases and 3 bases respectively, with 15 bases between them. CDR3 length equals 13 residues. CDR3 amino acids: CAIKIGSHYGYTF. CDR3 DNA sequence: TGTGCCATTAAAATAGGGTCTCACTATGGCTACACCTTC.

The chain carries TRBV7-3 and TRBJ2-3; 9 bases line up with TRBD1. Germline CDR1 and CDR2: SGHTA and FQGTGA. Trimming removed 5 bases from V and 4 bases from J; junction bases left unmatched: 10. The CDR3 has 16 amino acids. CDR3 nucleotides: TGTGCCAGCAGCCTCGTGCCGGGACAGGGACCAGATACGCAGTATTTT. It yields the protein CASSLVPGQGPDTQYF.

The CDR3 is CASSPGLAGDSTDTQYF. The CDR3 DNA reads TGTGCCAGTAGTCCAGGACTAGCCGGCGATAGCACAGATACGCAGTATTTT. The chain joins TRBV19 to TRBJ2-3, with TRBD2 identical over 8 bases. This CDR3 is built from 17 residues. Trimming took 5 bases from V and 0 from J; bases not matched to a gene: 10. Germline V gives CDR1 LNHDA, CDR2 SQIVND (reference sequence). The whole variable domain, remainder taken from reference TRBV19 and TRBJ2-3, is DGGITQSPKYLFRKEGQNVTLSCEQNLNHDAMYWYRQDPGQGLRLIYYSQIVNDFQKGDIAEGYSVSREKKESFPLTVTSAQKNPTAFYLCASSPGLAGDSTDTQYFGPGTRLTVL.

The genes are TRBV15 and TRBJ1-6; a possible D gene is TRBD1 (5 bases). The CDR3 is made up of 16 amino acids. The V end lost 0 bases, the J end lost 6 bases, and 12 bases lay between the germline ends. Germline CDR1 and CDR2: LNHNV and YYDKDF (reference sequence). CDR3 amino acids: CATSRDAGRSNSPLHF. The CDR3 coding sequence is TGTGCCACCAGCAGAGATGCAGGGAGGAGTAATTCACCCCTCCACTTT.

The chain has TRBV10-3 and TRBJ1-4; D perhaps matches TRBD1 (6 bases). Germline V lookup: CDR1 ENHRY, CDR2 SYGVKD. This CDR3 comprises 17 residues. Trimming removed 8 bases from V and 0 bases from J, with 19 bases in between. In nucleotides, the CDR3 is TGTGCCATCTCCTCTCAGGGAGGGGGAACAACTAATGAAAAACTGTTTTTT. Its translation: CAISSQGGGTTNEKLFF.

This clone ranks as medium-sized (0.01 to 0.1%). The V and J genes are TRBV29-1 and TRBJ1-5; D is undetermined. The CDR3 runs 13 residues. The V gene's germline CDR1 is SQVTM and CDR2 ANQGSEA. Trimming stripped 6 bases from V and 4 bases from J, with 13 bases between. The CDR3 region is CSVEGSGNQPQHF. The CDR3 DNA reads TGCAGCGTGGAGGGTTCCGGGAATCAGCCCCAGCATTTT.

By share of the sample, this clone is large (0.1 to 1%). The rearrangement uses TRBV27 and TRBJ1-1; no firm D call. The CDR3 length is 13 residues. Germline CDR1 and CDR2: MNHEY and SMNVEV (reference sequence). V was clipped by 5 bases and J by 3 bases, with 10 bases between them. CDR3 protein: CASSPYQDTEAFF. DNA of the CDR3: TGTGCCAGCAGTCCCTATCAGGACACTGAAGCTTTCTTT.

This chain links TRBV12-3 or TRBV12-4 with TRBJ1-2, with unresolved D. Trimming pared 5 bases from V and 3 bases from J, leaving 10 bases between. CDR3 length equals 13 residues. The CDR3 loop is CASSDGRHYGYTF. CDR3 nucleotides: TGTGCCAGCAGTGATGGACGGCACTATGGCTACACCTTC.

This chain joins TRBV30 and TRBJ2-7; D might be TRBD1 or TRBD2, each matching 5 bases. CDR1 and CDR2 (germline): GTSNPN, SVGIG (reference sequence). The CDR3 consists of 12 residues. Trimming took 4 bases from V and 1 from J, leaving 8 bases between them. The CDR3 reads CAWNGASYEQYF. The CDR3 region has the DNA TGTGCCTGGAACGGGGCGTCCTACGAGCAGTACTTC.

This sequence joins TRBV19 and TRBJ2-7, with D tentatively TRBD2 (6 bases). CDR1 is LNHDA, CDR2 SQIVND, per germline (reference sequence). This CDR3 comprises 14 residues. The V end lost 8 bases, the J end lost 1 base, and 15 bases lay between the germline ends. CDR3 DNA: TGTGCCAGTTCTAACCGGGACTTATCCTACGAGCAGTACTTC. It encodes CASSNRDLSYEQYF. Complete variable domain (other parts from reference TRBV19 and TRBJ2-7): DGGITQSPKYLFRKEGQNVTLSCEQNLNHDAMYWYRQDPGQGLRLIYYSQIVNDFQKGDIAEGYSVSREKKESFPLTVTSAQKNPTAFYLCASSNRDLSYEQYFGPGTRLTVT.

The chain has TRBV7-2 and TRBJ2-3; a weak D match, TRBD2 (5 bases). The CDR3 length is 13 residues. Per the germline V gene, CDR1 is SGHTA and CDR2 is FQGNSA. Trimming removed 5 bases from V and 8 bases from J, with 14 bases in between. The CDR3 sequence: CASSPPSRGTQYF. DNA for the CDR3: TGTGCCAGCAGCCCCCCCTCACGGGGTACGCAGTATTTT.

The V call is TRBV28, the J call TRBJ2-2; TRBD2 matches 10 bases. The germline CDR1 and CDR2 sequences are MDHEN and SYDVKM. Unmatched junction bases numbered 7, after V lost 8 bases and J lost 1 base. The CDR3 extends over 16 amino acids. CDR3 protein: CASRELAGKNTGELFF. The DNA for the CDR3 is TGTGCCAGCCGTGAACTAGCGGGGAAGAACACCGGGGAGCTGTTTTTT.

The chain combines TRBV5-1 with TRBJ2-1; 9 bases align to TRBD2. The CDR3 is made up of 17 amino acids. CDR1 is SGHRS and CDR2 is YFSETQ in the germline V gene. The V gene end was trimmed by 4 bases and the J gene end by 9 bases; junction bases not matched to a gene: 17. The CDR3 loop is CASSASPGRGGLSEQFF. In DNA form, the CDR3 reads TGCGCCAGCAGCGCCTCGCCGGGGCGGGGGGGCCTCAGTGAGCAGTTCTTC.

J is TRBJ1-1 and V is TRBV27; D uncertain. Germline CDR1 MNHEY, CDR2 SMNVEV (reference sequence). V shed 5 bases and J shed 0 bases, with 10 bases lying between them. This CDR3 is 14 amino acids long. CDR3 DNA: TGTGCCAGCAGTACTTCAGATGTGAACACTGAAGCTTTCTTT. Translated, it gives CASSTSDVNTEAFF.

CDR3: CASSQVEKNGYTF. In nucleotides, the CDR3 is TGTGCCAGCAGCCAAGTAGAAAAGAATGGCTACACCTTC. The chain employs TRBV3-1 (or the pseudogene TRBV3-2) and TRBJ1-2; D remains ambiguous. The CDR3 has 13 residues. Germline loops: CDR1 LGHDT, CDR2 YNNKEL (reference sequence). V was clipped by 1 base and J by 6 bases, with 9 bases between them.

The rearrangement uses TRBV6-2 or TRBV6-3 and TRBJ2-5; tentative D call: TRBD1 (5 bases). This CDR3 is 13 amino acids long. Trimming shortened V by 5 bases and J by 5 bases, and 12 bases separated the two germline ends. The germline CDR1 and CDR2 sequences are MNHEY and SVGEGT. This CDR3 reads CASSPIGVETQYF. Here the CDR3 DNA reads TGTGCCAGCAGTCCGATAGGGGTTGAGACCCAGTACTTC.

V usage is TRBV4-3 and J usage is TRBJ2-2; D perhaps matches TRBD1 (6 bases). In germline, CDR1 is LGHNA, CDR2 YSLEER. V was pared by 3 bases and J by 0 bases, with 8 bases between. CDR3 length: 15 residues. For the CDR3, the DNA is TGCGCCAGCAGCCAGTCAGGGGCGAACACCGGGGAGCTGTTTTTT. Translation gives CASSQSGANTGELFF.

This chain joins TRBV7-2 and TRBJ1-3; perhaps TRBD1 as D (6 bases). Trimming cost V 1 base and J 1 base, with 17 bases left between them. CDR1 SGHTA and CDR2 FQGNSA come from the germline V gene. The CDR3 loop spans 18 amino acids. The CDR3 spells CASSLGPPRGASGNTIYF. In nucleotides, the CDR3 is TGTGCCAGCAGCTTAGGCCCTCCCCGGGGGGCTTCTGGAAACACCATATATTTT.

The CDR3: CASSTTGGGGANVLTF. The CDR3 DNA follows: TGTGCCAGCAGCACGACAGGGGGCGGTGGGGCCAACGTCCTGACTTTC. This sequence joins TRBV6-6 and TRBJ2-6; 10 nucleotides match TRBD1. This CDR3 comprises 16 residues. J was trimmed by 3 bases and V by 6 bases; bases with no gene match: 5. Per germline, CDR1 MNHNY and CDR2 SVGAGI (reference sequence).